This T cell receptor (beta chain) was observed in a study of T cell responses to AZD1222 COVID-19 vaccine. Turning to the study itself: Second-dose intervals near 4 or 12 weeks were combined. Study conclusions and caveats: Clonal diversity may have been underestimated, and the donors were mostly white British, with more females than males. The study sampled repertoires only after the peak T cell response. Spike-specific TCR breadth and depth grew following two AZD1222 doses.

The CDR3 loop spans 14 amino acids. In germline, CDR1 is MNHEY, CDR2 SVGAGI. The V gene lost 8 bases and the J gene lost 2 bases, with 14 bases spanning the gap. In its sample, this clone was seen a few times. Its antigen is undetermined. Produced via immunoSEQ multiplex PCR; TCRdb's table is partial and in-frame only. The top ten hold roughly a tenth of the sample, which has about 92,000 clones, 85% to 90% seen once. This chain connects TRBV6-5 to TRBJ2-3; possibly TRBD2 for D (6 bases). The receptor's source is an adult in good health. Sequenced here: peripheral blood, sampled on day 0 of AZD1222 vaccination. DNA for the CDR3: TGTGCCAGCTGGGGTCTAGCGCTCACAGATACGCAGTATTTT. It specifies CASWGLALTDTQYF.